This TCR beta chain was observed in a study of blood T cells in healthy people across ages. A J-beta primer mix and a sample-barcoded 5' primer were used in a second PCR of roughly 6 to 12 cycles. Every sample gave at least 2.5 million paired-end reads containing CDR3. TCRdb redid the calling of the 5' RACE reads with MiXCR, one entry per CDR3 protein. In the table there are approximately 600,000 distinct CDR3 sequences, around 54% of which are singletons. The sequencing input was blood. This receptor was taken from a man in his 60s in good health.

CDR3 region: CASSYAQTYEQYF. The CDR3 region has the DNA TGTGCCAGCAGTTACGCACAGACCTACGAGCAGTACTTC. This sequence joins TRBV6-6 and TRBJ2-7; D unresolved. CDR3 length: 13 residues. The V gene's germline CDR1 is MNHNY and CDR2 SVGAGI (reference sequence). V lost 2 bases to trimming and J lost 2 bases, with 7 bases between them.